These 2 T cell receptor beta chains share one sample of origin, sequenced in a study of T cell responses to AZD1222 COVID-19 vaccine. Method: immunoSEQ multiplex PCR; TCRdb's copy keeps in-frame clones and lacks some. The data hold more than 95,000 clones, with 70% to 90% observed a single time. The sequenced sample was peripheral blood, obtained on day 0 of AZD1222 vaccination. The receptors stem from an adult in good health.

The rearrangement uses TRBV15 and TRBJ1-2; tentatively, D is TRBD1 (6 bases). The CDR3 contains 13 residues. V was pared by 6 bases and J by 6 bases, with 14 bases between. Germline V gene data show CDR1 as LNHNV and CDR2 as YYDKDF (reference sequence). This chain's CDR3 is CATREGGAHGYTF. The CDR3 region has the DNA TGTGCCACCAGGGAGGGGGGCGCGCATGGCTACACCTTC.

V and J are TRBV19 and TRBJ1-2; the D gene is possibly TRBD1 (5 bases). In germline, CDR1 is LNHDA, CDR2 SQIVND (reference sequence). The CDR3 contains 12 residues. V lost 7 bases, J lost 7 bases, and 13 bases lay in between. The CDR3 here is CASKTPGGGYTF. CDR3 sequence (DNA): TGTGCCAGTAAAACTCCCGGGGGTGGCTACACCTTC.